This T cell receptor beta chain was identified in a study of beta chain features in type 1 diabetes. Study background: Examined across all samples were roughly 110,000,000 sorted cells.

Reverse transcription of all isolated RNA meant that expressed TCRB transcripts were sequenced. Profiling relied on immunoSEQ multiplex PCR, and the TCRdb table lists in-frame clones only, not all of them. The sample has hundreds of thousands of clones; 10% to 15% are singletons. Germline CDR1 reads MNHEY; CDR2 reads SMNVEV (reference sequence). The V gene lost 3 bases and the J gene lost 6 bases, with 11 bases spanning the gap. CDR3 size: 13 residues. Study-wide points: Relative to healthy donors, patients appeared to have naive, central memory and Treg TCRB repertoires that were more similar.

There are a few counts of this clone. Its antigen is not identified. Purity of each sorted population was above 95%. The receptor comes from a man between 18 and 35 years old in good health. Sequences were obtained from naive CD4+ T cells from blood. The chain combines TRBV27 with TRBJ1-2, with D unresolved. CDR3 sequence: CASSLRGIDGYTF. The CDR3 DNA reads TGTGCCAGCAGTTTGCGGGGTATTGATGGCTACACCTTC.